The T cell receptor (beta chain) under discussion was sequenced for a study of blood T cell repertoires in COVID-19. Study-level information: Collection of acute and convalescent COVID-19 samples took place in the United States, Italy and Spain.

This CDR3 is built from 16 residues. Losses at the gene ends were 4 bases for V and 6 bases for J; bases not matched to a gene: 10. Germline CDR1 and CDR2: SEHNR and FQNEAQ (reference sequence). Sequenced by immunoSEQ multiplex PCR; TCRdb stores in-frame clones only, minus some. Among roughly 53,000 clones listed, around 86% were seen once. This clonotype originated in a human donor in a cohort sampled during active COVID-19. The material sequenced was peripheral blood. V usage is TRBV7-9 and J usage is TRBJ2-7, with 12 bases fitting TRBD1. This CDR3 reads CASSSHRDRGPPEQYF. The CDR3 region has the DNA TGTGCCAGCAGCTCTCACCGGGACAGGGGGCCCCCCGAGCAGTACTTC.